This T cell receptor beta chain was documented in a study of blood T cell repertoires in COVID-19. Method: immunoSEQ multiplex PCR; TCRdb's copy keeps in-frame clones and lacks some. The sample has 270,000 or so clones; approximately 87% are singletons. This clone was seen once. Recruited during active infection, patients (from Seattle) were subsequently followed longitudinally. The CDR3 covers 17 residues. V was trimmed by 6 bases and J by 2 bases, leaving 20 bases between them. CDR1 LNHDA and CDR2 SQIVND come from the germline V gene (reference sequence). The sequencing input was peripheral blood. The sequence derives from a woman aged 25 to 39 with COVID-19, enrolled during active disease. The chain employs TRBV19 and TRBJ1-5; tentatively, D is TRBD1 (6 bases). CDR3 bases: TGTGCCAGTAGCCCGTCCGCAGGGGTCTGGCGCAATCAGCCCCAGCATTTT. Translation: CASSPSAGVWRNQPQHF.